This TCR beta chain was captured by sequencing in a study of Ad26.COV2.S vaccination and SARS-CoV-2 variants. Some clones are missing from TCRdb's copy, which holds only in-frame ones; the method was immunoSEQ multiplex PCR. In the table there are about 680,000 clones, about 90% of which are singletons. The treatment denotes: about 20 received Ad26.COV2.S at low or high dose, single or two shots; about 5 received placebo; per-sample allocation not given. Specimen acquisition occurred on day 63 following the initial vaccine or placebo injection. The sequencing used peripheral blood, collected in a trial of Ad26.COV2.S vaccine versus placebo. The receptor was derived from a person between 18 and 60 years old who received the Ad26.COV2.S COVID-19 vaccine or a placebo.

The CDR3 sequence is CASSSLRGSTNEKLFF. CDR3 nucleotide sequence: TGTGCCAGCAGCTCACTAAGGGGTTCAACTAATGAAAAACTGTTTTTT. J is TRBJ1-4 and V is TRBV7-9; D perhaps matches TRBD1 (5 bases). CDR1 and CDR2 (germline): SEHNR, FQNEAQ (reference sequence). V was pared by 4 bases and J by 0 bases, with 12 bases between. This CDR3 is built from 16 residues.